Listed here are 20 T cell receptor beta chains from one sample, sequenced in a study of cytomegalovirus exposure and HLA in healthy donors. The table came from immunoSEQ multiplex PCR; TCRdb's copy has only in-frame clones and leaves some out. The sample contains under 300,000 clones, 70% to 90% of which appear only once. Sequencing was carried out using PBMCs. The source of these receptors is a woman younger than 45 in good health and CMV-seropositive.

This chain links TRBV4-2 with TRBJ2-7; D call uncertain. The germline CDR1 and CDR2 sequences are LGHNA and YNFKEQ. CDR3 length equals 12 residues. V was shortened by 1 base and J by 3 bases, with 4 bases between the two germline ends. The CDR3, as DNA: TGTGCCAGCAGCCAAGCCAACTACGAGCAGTACTTC. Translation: CASSQANYEQYF.

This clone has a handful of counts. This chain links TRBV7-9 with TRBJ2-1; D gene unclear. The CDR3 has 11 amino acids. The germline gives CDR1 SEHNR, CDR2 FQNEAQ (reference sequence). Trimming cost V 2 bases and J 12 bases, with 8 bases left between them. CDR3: CASSLSWAQFF. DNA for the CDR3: TGTGCCAGCAGCTTATCTTGGGCGCAGTTCTTC.

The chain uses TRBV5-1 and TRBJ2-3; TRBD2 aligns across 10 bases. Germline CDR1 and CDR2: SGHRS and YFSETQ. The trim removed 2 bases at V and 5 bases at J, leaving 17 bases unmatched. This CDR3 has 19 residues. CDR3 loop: CASSFFRTSGSMGGDTQYF. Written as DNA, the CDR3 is TGCGCCAGCAGCTTCTTTAGGACTAGCGGATCCATGGGCGGAGATACGCAGTATTTT.

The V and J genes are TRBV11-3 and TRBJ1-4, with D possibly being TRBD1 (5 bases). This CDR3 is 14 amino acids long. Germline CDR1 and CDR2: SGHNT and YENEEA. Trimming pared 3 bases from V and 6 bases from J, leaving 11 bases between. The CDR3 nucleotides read TGTGCCAGCAGCTTGGACACCCAGGATGAAAAACTGTTTTTT. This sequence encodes CASSLDTQDEKLFF.

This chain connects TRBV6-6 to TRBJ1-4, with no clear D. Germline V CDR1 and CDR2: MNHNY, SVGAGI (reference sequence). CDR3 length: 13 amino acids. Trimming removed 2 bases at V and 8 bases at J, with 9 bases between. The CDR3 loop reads CASSYGGKEKLFF. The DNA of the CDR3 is TGTGCCAGCAGTTACGGCGGGAAAGAAAAACTGTTTTTT.

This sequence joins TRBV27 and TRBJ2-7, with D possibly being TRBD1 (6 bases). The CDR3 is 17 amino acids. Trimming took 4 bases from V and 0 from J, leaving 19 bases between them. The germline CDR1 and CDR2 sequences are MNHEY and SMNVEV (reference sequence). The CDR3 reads CASSSRVGASSSYEQYF. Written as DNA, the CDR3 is TGTGCCAGCAGTTCCCGGGTGGGGGCTAGTTCCTCCTACGAGCAGTACTTC.

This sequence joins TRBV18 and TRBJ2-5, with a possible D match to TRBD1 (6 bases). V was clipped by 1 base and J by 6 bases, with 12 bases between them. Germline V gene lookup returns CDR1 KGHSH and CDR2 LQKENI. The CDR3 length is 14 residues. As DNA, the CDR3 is TGTGCCAGCTCACCACAAACAGGGATACAGACCCAGTACTTC. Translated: CASSPQTGIQTQYF.

CDR3 region: CASSQDQGGANEKLFF. The DNA for the CDR3 is TGCGCCAGCAGCCAAGATCAGGGAGGGGCTAATGAAAAACTGTTTTTT. The V call is TRBV4-1, the J call TRBJ1-4, with D maybe TRBD1 (5 bases). The CDR3 runs to 16 residues. The germline CDR1 and CDR2 sequences are MGHRA and YSYEKL. Trimming cost V 0 bases and J 3 bases, with 11 bases left between them.

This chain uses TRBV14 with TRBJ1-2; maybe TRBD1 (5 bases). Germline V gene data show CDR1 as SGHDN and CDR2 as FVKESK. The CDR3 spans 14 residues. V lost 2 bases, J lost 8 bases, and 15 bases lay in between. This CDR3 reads CASSQRSGGTGYTF. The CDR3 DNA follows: TGTGCCAGCAGCCAAAGGTCGGGAGGGACCGGCTACACCTTC.

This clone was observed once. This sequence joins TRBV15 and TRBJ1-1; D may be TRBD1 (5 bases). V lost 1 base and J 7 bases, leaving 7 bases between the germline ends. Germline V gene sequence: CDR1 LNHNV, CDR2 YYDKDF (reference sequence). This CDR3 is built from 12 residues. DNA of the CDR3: TGTGCCACCAGCAGAGGACAGCGTGAAGCTTTCTTT. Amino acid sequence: CATSRGQREAFF.

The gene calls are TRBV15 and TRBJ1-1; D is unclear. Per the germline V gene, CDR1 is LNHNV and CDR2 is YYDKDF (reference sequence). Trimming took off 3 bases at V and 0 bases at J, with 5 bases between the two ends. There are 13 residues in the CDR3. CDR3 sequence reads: CATSRPMNTEAFF. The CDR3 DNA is TGTGCCACCAGCAGGCCTATGAACACTGAAGCTTTCTTT.

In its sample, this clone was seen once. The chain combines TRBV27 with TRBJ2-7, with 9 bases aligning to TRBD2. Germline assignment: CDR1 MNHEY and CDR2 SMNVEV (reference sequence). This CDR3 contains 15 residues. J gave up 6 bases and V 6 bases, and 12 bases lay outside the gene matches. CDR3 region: CASSSSGLALLEQYF. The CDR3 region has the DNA TGTGCCAGCAGCTCCTCGGGACTAGCCCTCCTCGAGCAGTACTTC.

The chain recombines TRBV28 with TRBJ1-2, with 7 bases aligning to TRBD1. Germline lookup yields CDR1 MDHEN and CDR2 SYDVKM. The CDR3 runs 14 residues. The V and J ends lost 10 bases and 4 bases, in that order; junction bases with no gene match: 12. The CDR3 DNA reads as TGTGCCACACTCCCGGGACAGCCACCCTATGGCTACACCTTC. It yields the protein CATLPGQPPYGYTF.

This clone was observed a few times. This CDR3 reads CASSSLDGTGEYYGYTF. CDR3 DNA: TGTGCCAGCAGTTCATTAGACGGGACAGGGGAATACTATGGCTACACCTTC. The J gene is TRBJ1-2, the V gene TRBV28, with 10 bases aligning to TRBD1. This CDR3 has 17 amino acids. From germline, CDR1 is MDHEN and CDR2 SYDVKM. Trimming took 4 bases from V and 3 from J; bases not matched to a gene: 11.

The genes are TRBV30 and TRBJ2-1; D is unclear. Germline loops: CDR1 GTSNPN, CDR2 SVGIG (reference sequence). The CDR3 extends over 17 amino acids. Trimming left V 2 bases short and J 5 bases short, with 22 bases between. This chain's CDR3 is CAWSPTGSRERHNEQFF. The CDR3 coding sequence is TGTGCCTGGAGTCCAACGGGTTCGAGAGAGCGTCACAATGAGCAGTTCTTC.

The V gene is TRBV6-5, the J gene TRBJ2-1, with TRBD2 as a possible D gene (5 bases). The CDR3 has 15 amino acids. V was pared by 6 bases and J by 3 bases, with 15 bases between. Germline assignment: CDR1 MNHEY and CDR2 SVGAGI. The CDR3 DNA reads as TGTGCCAGCAGATCCAGACTACGACTCTACAATGAGCAGTTCTTC. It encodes CASRSRLRLYNEQFF.

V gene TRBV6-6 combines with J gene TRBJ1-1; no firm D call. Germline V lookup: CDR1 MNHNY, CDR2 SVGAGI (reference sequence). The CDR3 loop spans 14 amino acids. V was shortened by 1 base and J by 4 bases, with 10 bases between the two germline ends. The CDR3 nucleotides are TGTGCCAGCAGTTACTGGGAGAGAGCCACTGAAGCTTTCTTT. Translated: CASSYWERATEAFF.

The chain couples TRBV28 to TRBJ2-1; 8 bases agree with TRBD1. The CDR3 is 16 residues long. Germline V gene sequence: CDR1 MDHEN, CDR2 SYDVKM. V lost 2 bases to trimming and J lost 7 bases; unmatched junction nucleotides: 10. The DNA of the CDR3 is TGTGCCAGCAGTTTAATCGGTGGACAGGGAAAGAATGAGCAGTTCTTC. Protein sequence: CASSLIGGQGKNEQFF.

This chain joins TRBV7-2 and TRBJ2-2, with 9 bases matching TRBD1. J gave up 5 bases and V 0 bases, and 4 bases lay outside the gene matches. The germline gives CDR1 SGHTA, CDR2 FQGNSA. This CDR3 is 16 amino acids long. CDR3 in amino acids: CASSLAGQGFTGELFF. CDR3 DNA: TGTGCCAGCAGCTTAGCGGGACAGGGTTTTACCGGGGAGCTGTTTTTT.

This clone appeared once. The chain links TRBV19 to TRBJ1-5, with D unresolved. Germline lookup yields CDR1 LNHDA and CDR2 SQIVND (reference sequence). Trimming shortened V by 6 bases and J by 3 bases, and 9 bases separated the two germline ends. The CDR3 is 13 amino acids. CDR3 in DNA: TGTGCCAGTAGCACGGGAAACAATCAGCCCCAGCATTTT. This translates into CASSTGNNQPQHF.